This T cell receptor (beta chain) is drawn from a study of T cells in Graves' hyperthyroidism and ophthalmopathy. Using RNA transcripts as the source, TCR beta CDR3 regions were amplified. TCR CDR3 underwent first-round RT-PCR with the HTBI primer set. TCRdb called the multiplex PCR reads again in MiXCR, with one record for every CDR3 protein. The sample includes some 600,000 distinct CDR3 sequences, approximately 13% seen only once; the top ten take 5.8%. V lost 0 bases and J lost 6; bases outside the gene matches: 7. Germline V CDR1 and CDR2: DFQATT, SNEGSKA (reference sequence). The CDR3 extends over 15 amino acids. Study conclusions and caveats: Most expanded thyroid clonotypes above 0.001 also appeared in blood.

This clonotype came up many times. Its target is unknown. Patients were excluded because of uncontrolled infection, other autoimmune disease, pregnancy or lactation. Material: blood. V is TRBV20-1 and J is TRBJ2-1; 8 positions agree with TRBD2. This sequence was found in a woman in her 30s with Graves' hyperthyroidism that later progressed to Graves' ophthalmopathy. The CDR3 sequence: CSARDQREPSNEQFF. DNA of the CDR3: TGCAGTGCTAGAGATCAGCGGGAGCCCTCCAATGAGCAGTTCTTC.